These 12 T cell receptor beta chains originate from one sample sequenced in a study of T-cell memory formation after mild COVID-19. Using its own MiXCR run on the 5' RACE reads, TCRdb lists one record per CDR3 protein. The sample lists under 400,000 distinct CDR3 sequences, 25% to 30% occurring once. The sample consisted of PBMCs or a T cell subset sorted from them (not recorded which). These receptor sequences come from an adult woman who had mild COVID-19 (a few samples of this study predate the infection). Cell type and time point are not known.

About this clonotype itself: The junction departs from the called germline gene at one end, perhaps through a read error. The rearrangement links TRBV9 to TRBJ2-3; D may be TRBD2 (6 bases). Germline values: CDR1 SGDLS, CDR2 YYNGEE. This CDR3 contains 15 residues. CDR3: CASSANSGSTDTQYF. CDR3 DNA sequence: TGTGCAAGCAGCGCGAATAGCGGAAGCACAGATACGCAGTATTTT.

There are a few counts of this clonotype. This rearrangement joins TRBV7-2 to TRBJ2-7; unclear D gene. V lost 4 bases to trimming and J lost 3 bases, with 13 bases between them. Germline-derived CDR1 and CDR2 are SGHTA and FQGNSA. The CDR3 is made up of 14 amino acids. CDR3 residues: CASSSTTGFYEQYF. Written as DNA, the CDR3 is TGTGCCAGCAGCTCGACGACTGGATTCTACGAGCAGTACTTC. Drawing the rest from reference TRBV7-2 and TRBJ2-7, the complete variable domain is GAGVSQSPSNKVTEKGKDVELRCDPISGHTALYWYRQSLGQGLEFLIYFQGNSAPDKSGLPSDRFSAERTGGSVSTLTIQRTQQEDSAVYLCASSSTTGFYEQYFGPGTRLTVT.

The CDR3 sequence: CAISGRENTEAFF. CDR3 in DNA: TGTGCCATCAGTGGACGGGAGAACACTGAAGCTTTCTTT. V usage is TRBV10-3 and J usage is TRBJ1-1; D not resolved. V lost 4 bases, J lost 1 base, and 7 bases lay in between. The CDR3 spans 13 residues. Germline CDR1 ENHRY, CDR2 SYGVKD.

This clonotype was seen only a few times. The rearrangement links TRBV7-2 to TRBJ1-2; 8 bases are shared with TRBD1. This CDR3 contains 14 residues. Per germline, CDR1 SGHTA and CDR2 FQGNSA. V lost 3 bases, J lost 8 bases, and 8 bases stayed unmatched. The CDR3 sequence: CASSLGQGARGYTF. In DNA, the CDR3 is TGTGCCAGCAGCTTGGGGCAGGGGGCGCGCGGCTACACCTTC.

The genes are TRBV10-3 and TRBJ1-1, with D maybe TRBD1 (6 bases). The V end lost 4 bases, the J end lost 4 bases, and 16 bases lay between the germline ends. Germline V gene sequence: CDR1 ENHRY, CDR2 SYGVKD. The CDR3 covers 15 residues. The CDR3 region has the DNA TGTGCCATCAGTGTGCGGGGGGCAGGGATCACTGAAGCTTTCTTT. Translation gives CAISVRGAGITEAFF.

For the CDR3, the DNA is TGTGCCAGCAGCCAAGATGCCCTAGCGGGAGGGCCCAATGAGCAGTTCTTC. This sequence encodes CASSQDALAGGPNEQFF. The chain employs TRBV4-2 and TRBJ2-1, with 12 bases identical to TRBD2. V shed 0 bases and J 6 bases; nucleotides not matched to a gene: 6. This CDR3 is built from 17 residues. Looked up from germline, CDR1 is LGHNA and CDR2 is YNFKEQ.

The sample holds one count of this clonotype. The rearrangement uses TRBV24-1 and TRBJ2-3; D ambiguous. Trimming took off 9 bases at V and 0 bases at J, with 9 bases between the two ends. Germline assignment: CDR1 KGHDR and CDR2 SFDVKD. There are 13 residues in the CDR3. The CDR3 spells CATQVTSTDTQYF. CDR3 nucleotide sequence: TGTGCCACCCAGGTTACCAGCACAGATACGCAGTATTTT.

The V call is TRBV5-1, the J call TRBJ1-4; no clear D gene. The CDR3 is 16 amino acids. V was shortened by 0 bases and J by 0 bases, with 9 bases between the two germline ends. From germline, CDR1 is SGHRS and CDR2 YFSETQ. The CDR3 DNA reads TGCGCCAGCAGCTTGGCTCAGCGATCAACTAATGAAAAACTGTTTTTT. Protein product: CASSLAQRSTNEKLFF.

This clonotype was picked up a small number of times. The gene calls are TRBV12-3 or TRBV12-4 and TRBJ1-2; 12 bases line up with TRBD1. The CDR3 contains 15 residues. The junction had 6 bases not matched to a gene; V was cut back by 7 bases and J by 3 bases. CDR3 sequence: CASTLGQGADYGYTF. The CDR3 DNA sequence: TGTGCCAGCACTTTGGGACAGGGGGCGGACTATGGCTACACCTTC.

This clonotype has a handful of counts. This chain links TRBV18 with TRBJ2-7; possible D gene TRBD2, 7 bases. V lost 6 bases to trimming and J lost 0 bases, with 18 bases between them. Germline-derived CDR1 and CDR2 are KGHSH and LQKENI. The CDR3 is 16 amino acids. CDR3 amino acids: CASSSNPGGPSYEQYF. Written as DNA, the CDR3 is TGTGCCAGCTCTTCCAACCCCGGGGGGCCCTCCTACGAGCAGTACTTC.

This sequence joins TRBV4-1 and TRBJ1-2; 9 positions match TRBD1. Germline-derived CDR1 and CDR2 are MGHRA and YSYEKL. The CDR3 runs 15 residues. V dropped 4 bases and J dropped 6; count of bases not matched to a gene: 9. For the CDR3, the DNA is TGCGCCAGCAGCCTGGCCGGGACAGGGAGGAATGGCTACACCTTC. This translates into CASSLAGTGRNGYTF.

V usage is TRBV6-2 or TRBV6-3 and J usage is TRBJ2-4; D is ambiguous. V gave up 0 bases and J gave up 9 bases, with 12 bases separating them. Per the germline V gene, CDR1 is MNHEY and CDR2 is SVGEGT. The CDR3 covers 14 residues. The CDR3 loop is CASSYSGQRGIQYF. CDR3 DNA sequence: TGTGCCAGCAGTTACTCGGGTCAGCGCGGCATTCAGTACTTC.